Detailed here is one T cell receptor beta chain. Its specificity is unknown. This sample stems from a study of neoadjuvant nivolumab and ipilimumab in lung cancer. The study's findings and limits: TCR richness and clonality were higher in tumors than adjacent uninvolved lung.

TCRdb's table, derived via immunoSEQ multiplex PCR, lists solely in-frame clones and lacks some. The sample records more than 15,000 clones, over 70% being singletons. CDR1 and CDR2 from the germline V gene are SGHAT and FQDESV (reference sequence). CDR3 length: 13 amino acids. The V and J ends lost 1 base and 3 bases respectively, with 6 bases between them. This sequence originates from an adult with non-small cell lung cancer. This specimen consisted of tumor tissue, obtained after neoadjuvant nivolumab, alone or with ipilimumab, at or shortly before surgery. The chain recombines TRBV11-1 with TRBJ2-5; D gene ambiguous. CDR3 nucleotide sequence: TGTGCCAGCAGCTTAGAGAGAAAAGAGACCCAGTACTTC. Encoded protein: CASSLERKETQYF.